This T cell receptor (beta chain) was found in a study of T cells after yellow fever vaccination. V was trimmed by 3 bases and J by 3 bases, leaving 9 bases between them. Germline CDR1 SGHNT, CDR2 YYREEE (reference sequence). The CDR3 contains 14 residues. Each CDR3 protein gets one entry after TCRdb re-called the 5' RACE reads with MiXCR. The sample includes 160,000 or so distinct CDR3 sequences, approximately 6.7% of them seen just once. The chain couples TRBV5-4 to TRBJ2-2, with D possibly TRBD2 on 5 matching bases. The clonotype comes from a man in his late teens or twenties who received the YFV17D yellow fever vaccine. Source: CD4+ T cells sorted from PBMCs, taken more than 4 days after the first yellow fever vaccination. The CDR3 bases are TGTGCCAGCAGCTCCCCCGGGGACACCGGGGAGCTGTTTTTT. This translates into CASSSPGDTGELFF.